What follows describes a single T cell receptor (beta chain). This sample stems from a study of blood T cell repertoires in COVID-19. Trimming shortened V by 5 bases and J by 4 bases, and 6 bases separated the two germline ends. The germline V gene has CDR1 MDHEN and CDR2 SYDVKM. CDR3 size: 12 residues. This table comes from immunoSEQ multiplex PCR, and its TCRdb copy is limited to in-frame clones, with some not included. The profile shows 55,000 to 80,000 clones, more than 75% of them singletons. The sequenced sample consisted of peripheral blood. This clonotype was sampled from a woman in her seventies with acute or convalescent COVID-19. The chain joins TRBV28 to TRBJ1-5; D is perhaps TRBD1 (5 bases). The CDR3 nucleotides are TGTGCCAGCAGTCACAGGAATCAGCCCCAGCATTTT. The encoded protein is CASSHRNQPQHF.